Shown below are 2 T cell receptor beta chains from a single sample sequenced in a study of OX40 agonist ivuxolimab in advanced cancers. Method: immunoSEQ multiplex PCR; TCRdb's copy keeps in-frame clones and lacks some. This sample carries about 51,000 clones, approximately 83% of them seen once, and the ten largest clones take around 2.8%. This sample comprised CD4+ or CD8+ T cells sorted from blood, obtained in a trial of the OX40 agonist ivuxolimab. These receptors were taken from an adult with an advanced solid tumor such as melanoma, head and neck, liver or kidney cancer.

In this sample, this clone turned up a few times. The CDR3 loop reads CASSPREGGNQPQHF. The CDR3 region has the DNA TGTGCCAGCAGCCCCCGCGAGGGAGGTAATCAGCCCCAGCATTTT. The chain recombines TRBV7-8 with TRBJ1-5; no clear D. V gave up 5 bases and J gave up 4 bases, with 15 bases separating them. CDR1 is SGHVS, CDR2 FQNEAQ, per germline. There are 15 residues in the CDR3.

The chain joins TRBV11-3 to TRBJ2-7; D unresolved. Germline-derived CDR1 and CDR2 are SGHNT and YENEEA. The CDR3 is made up of 16 amino acids. V was cut by 1 base and J by 2 bases, with 15 bases left in between. In DNA, the CDR3 is TGTGCCAGCAGCTTAGGGGCTGGCTTATATCCCTACGAGCAGTACTTC. Residues: CASSLGAGLYPYEQYF.